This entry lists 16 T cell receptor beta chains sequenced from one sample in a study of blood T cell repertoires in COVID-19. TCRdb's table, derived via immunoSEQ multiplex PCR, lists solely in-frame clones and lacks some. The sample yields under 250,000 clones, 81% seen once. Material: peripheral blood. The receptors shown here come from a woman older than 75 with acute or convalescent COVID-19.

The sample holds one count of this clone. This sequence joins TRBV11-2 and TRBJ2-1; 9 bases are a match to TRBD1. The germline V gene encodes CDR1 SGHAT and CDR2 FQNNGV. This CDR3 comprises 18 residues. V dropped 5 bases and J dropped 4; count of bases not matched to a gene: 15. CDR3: CASSTQGVGTGIYNEQFF. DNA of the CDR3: TGTGCCAGCAGCACCCAAGGGGTTGGGACAGGGATATACAATGAGCAGTTCTTC.

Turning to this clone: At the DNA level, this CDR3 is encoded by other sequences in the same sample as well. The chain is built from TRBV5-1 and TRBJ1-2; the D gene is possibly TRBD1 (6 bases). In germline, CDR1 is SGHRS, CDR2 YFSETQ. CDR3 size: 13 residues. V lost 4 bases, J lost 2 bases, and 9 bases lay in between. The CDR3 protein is CASSPGQNYGYTF. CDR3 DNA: TGCGCCAGCAGCCCAGGACAGAACTATGGCTACACCTTC.

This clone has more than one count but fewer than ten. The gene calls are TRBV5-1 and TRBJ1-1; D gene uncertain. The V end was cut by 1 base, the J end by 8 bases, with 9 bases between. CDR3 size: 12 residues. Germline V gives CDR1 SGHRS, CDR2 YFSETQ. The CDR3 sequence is CASSLNFQEAFF. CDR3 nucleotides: TGCGCCAGCAGCTTGAATTTTCAGGAAGCTTTCTTT. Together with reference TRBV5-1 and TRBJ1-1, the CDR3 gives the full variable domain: KAGVTQTPRYLIKTRGQQVTLSCSPISGHRSVSWYQQTPGQGLQFLFEYFSETQRNKGNFPGRFSGRQFSNSRSEMNVSTLELGDSALYLCASSLNFQEAFFGQGTRLTVV.

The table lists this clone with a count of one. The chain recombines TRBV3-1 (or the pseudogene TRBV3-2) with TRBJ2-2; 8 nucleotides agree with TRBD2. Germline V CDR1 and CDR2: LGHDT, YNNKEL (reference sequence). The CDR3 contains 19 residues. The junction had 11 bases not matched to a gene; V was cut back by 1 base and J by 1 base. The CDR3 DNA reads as TGTGCCAGCAGCCAAGGGCACCCGGGGGGGCTTAAGAACACCGGGGAGCTGTTTTTT. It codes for CASSQGHPGGLKNTGELFF.

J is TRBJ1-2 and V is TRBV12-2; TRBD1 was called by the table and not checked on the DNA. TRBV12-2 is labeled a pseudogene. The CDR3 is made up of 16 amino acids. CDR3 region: CASRRTTGAEGYGYTF. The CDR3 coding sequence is TGTGCAAGTCGCCGAACAACAGGGGCCGAAGGCTATGGCTACACCTTC.

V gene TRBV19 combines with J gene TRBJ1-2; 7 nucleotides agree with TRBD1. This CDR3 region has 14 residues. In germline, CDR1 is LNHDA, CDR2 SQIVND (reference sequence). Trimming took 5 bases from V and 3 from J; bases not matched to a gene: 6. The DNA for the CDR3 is TGTGCCAGTAGTGCCCGGACAGGAGACTATGGCTACACCTTC. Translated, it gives CASSARTGDYGYTF.

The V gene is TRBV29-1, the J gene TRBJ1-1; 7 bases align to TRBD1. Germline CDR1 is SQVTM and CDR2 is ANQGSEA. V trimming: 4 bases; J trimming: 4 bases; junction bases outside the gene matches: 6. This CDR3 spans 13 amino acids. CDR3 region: CSVGTGDGTEAFF. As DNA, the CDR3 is TGCAGCGTTGGTACAGGGGATGGCACTGAAGCTTTCTTT.

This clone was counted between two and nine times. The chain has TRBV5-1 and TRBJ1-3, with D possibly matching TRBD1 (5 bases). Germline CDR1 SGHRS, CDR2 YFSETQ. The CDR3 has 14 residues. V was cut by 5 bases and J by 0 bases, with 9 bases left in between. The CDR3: CASRDTNSGNTIYF. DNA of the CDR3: TGCGCCAGCAGGGACACTAACTCTGGAAACACCATATATTTT.

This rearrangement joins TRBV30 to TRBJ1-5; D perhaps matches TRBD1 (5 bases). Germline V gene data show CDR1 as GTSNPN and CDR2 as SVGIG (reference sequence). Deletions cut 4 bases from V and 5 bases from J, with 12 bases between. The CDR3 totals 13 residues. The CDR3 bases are TGTGCCTGGAAAGAATGGGGGGATCAGCCCCAGCATTTT. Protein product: CAWKEWGDQPQHF.

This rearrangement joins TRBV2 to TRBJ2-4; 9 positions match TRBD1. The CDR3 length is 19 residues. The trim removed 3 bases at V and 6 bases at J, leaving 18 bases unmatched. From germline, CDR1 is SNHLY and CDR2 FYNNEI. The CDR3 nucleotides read TGTGCCAGCAGTGACGGCCCCCCCGGGACAGGGCTAATGAGAAACATTCAGTACTTC. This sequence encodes CASSDGPPGTGLMRNIQYF.

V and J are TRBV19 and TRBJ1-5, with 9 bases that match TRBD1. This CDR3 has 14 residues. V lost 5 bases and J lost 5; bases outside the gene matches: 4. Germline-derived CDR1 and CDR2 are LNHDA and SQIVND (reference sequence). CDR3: CASSGTGRHQPQHF. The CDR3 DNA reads TGTGCCAGTAGTGGGACAGGGAGGCATCAGCCCCAGCATTTT.

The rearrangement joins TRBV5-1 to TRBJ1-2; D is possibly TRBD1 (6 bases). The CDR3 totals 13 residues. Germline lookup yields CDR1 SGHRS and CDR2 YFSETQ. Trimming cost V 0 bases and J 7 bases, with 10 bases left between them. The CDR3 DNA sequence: TGCGCCAGCAGCTTGGACAGGGTAGGTGGCTACACCTTC. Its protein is CASSLDRVGGYTF. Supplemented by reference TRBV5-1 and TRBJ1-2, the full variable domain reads KAGVTQTPRYLIKTRGQQVTLSCSPISGHRSVSWYQQTPGQGLQFLFEYFSETQRNKGNFPGRFSGRQFSNSRSEMNVSTLELGDSALYLCASSLDRVGGYTFGSGTRLTVV.

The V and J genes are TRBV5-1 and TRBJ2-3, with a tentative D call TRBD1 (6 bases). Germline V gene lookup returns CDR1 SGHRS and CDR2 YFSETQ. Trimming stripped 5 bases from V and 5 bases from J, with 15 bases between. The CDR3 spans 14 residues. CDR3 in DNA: TGCGCCAGCAGTGCCACAGGGAATGGAGATACGCAGTATTTT. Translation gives CASSATGNGDTQYF.

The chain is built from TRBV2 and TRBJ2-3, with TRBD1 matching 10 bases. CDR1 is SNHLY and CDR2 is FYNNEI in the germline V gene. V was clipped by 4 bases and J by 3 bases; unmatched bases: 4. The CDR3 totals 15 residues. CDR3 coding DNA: TGTGCCAGCAGTGCCTCGGGACAGGGGACAGATACGCAGTATTTT. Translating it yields CASSASGQGTDTQYF.

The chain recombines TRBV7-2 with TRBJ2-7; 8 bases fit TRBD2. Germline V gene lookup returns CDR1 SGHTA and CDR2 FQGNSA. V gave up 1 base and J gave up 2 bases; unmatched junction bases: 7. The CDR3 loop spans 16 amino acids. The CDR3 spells CASSLGAGAGTYEQYF. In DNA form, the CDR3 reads TGTGCCAGCAGCTTAGGAGCGGGGGCCGGAACCTACGAGCAGTACTTC.

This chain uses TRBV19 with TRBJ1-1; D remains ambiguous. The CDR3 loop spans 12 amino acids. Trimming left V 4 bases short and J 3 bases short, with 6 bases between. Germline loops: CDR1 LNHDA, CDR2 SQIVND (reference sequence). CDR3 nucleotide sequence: TGTGCCAGTAGTAACCGGGACACTGAAGCTTTCTTT. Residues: CASSNRDTEAFF. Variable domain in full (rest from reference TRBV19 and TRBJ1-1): DGGITQSPKYLFRKEGQNVTLSCEQNLNHDAMYWYRQDPGQGLRLIYYSQIVNDFQKGDIAEGYSVSREKKESFPLTVTSAQKNPTAFYLCASSNRDTEAFFGQGTRLTVV.